Listed below are T cell receptor beta chains from one sample, sequenced in a study of shared clonotypes between healthy human individuals. The data were produced by immunoSEQ multiplex PCR, yet TCRdb's version contains in-frame clones alone and is incomplete. The data show over 400,000 clones, 95% to 96% seen once. Sequenced input: naive CD4+ T cells sorted from blood. The origin of the receptors is a woman aged 25 to 39 in good health. Each CDR3 is given with its conserved first and last residue. Each record gives: D gene, V gene, clone size, J gene, CDR3 DNA, CDR3 protein. The D gene is left open where the match is weak. For some rows the clone size is stated as once, few or many, or as a class when expanded; others skip it.

D gene: NA; V gene: TRBV5-1; clone size: NA; J gene: TRBJ1-1; CDR3 DNA: TGCGCCAGCAGCTTGGGAGGGAATGAAGCTTTCTTT; CDR3 protein: CASSLGGNEAFF
D gene: NA; V gene: TRBV18; clone size: NA; J gene: TRBJ1-1; CDR3 DNA: TGTGCCAGCTCACCACCGTACAGAACTCGGGTGAACACTGAAGCTTTCTTT; CDR3 protein: CASSPPYRTRVNTEAFF
D gene: TRBD1; V gene: TRBV19; clone size: NA; J gene: TRBJ1-5; CDR3 DNA: TGTGCCAGTAGGCCGGGACAGGGGGCTAGGAGCAATCAGCCCCAGCATTTT; CDR3 protein: CASRPGQGARSNQPQHF
D gene: NA; V gene: TRBV11-1; clone size: NA; J gene: TRBJ2-7; CDR3 DNA: TGTGCCAGCAGCTTTGGGGGGCCCTACGAGCAGTACTTC; CDR3 protein: CASSFGGPYEQYF
D gene: NA; V gene: TRBV28; clone size: NA; J gene: TRBJ1-5; CDR3 DNA: TGTGCCAGCAGTTACACCTCGGGACACGGATACTATAGCAATCAGCCCCAGCATTTT; CDR3 protein: CASSYTSGHGYYSNQPQHF
D gene: NA; V gene: TRBV6-1; clone size: NA; J gene: TRBJ1-1; CDR3 DNA: TGTGCCAGCAGGGATCGAGGCAGGAACACTGAAGCTTTCTTT; CDR3 protein: CASRDRGRNTEAFF
D gene: NA; V gene: TRBV19; clone size: NA; J gene: TRBJ1-5; CDR3 DNA: TGTGCCAGTAGTATAGGTCAGGGCAATCAGCCCCAGCATTTT; CDR3 protein: CASSIGQGNQPQHF
D gene: TRBD1; V gene: TRBV27; clone size: few; J gene: TRBJ1-1; CDR3 DNA: TGTGCCAGCAGTGGACAGGGGAACACTGAAGCTTTCTTT; CDR3 protein: CASSGQGNTEAFF
D gene: TRBD1; V gene: TRBV4-1; clone size: NA; J gene: TRBJ2-7; CDR3 DNA: TGCGCCAGCAGCCATGAGACACAGGGGTTTTCTAACGAGCAGTACTTC; CDR3 protein: CASSHETQGFSNEQYF
D gene: NA; V gene: TRBV10-3; clone size: NA; J gene: TRBJ2-4; CDR3 DNA: TGTGCCATCAGTGAGTCGACAGGCAGGAAAAAGGACATTCAGTACTTC; CDR3 protein: CAISESTGRKKDIQYF
D gene: NA; V gene: TRBV7-2; clone size: NA; J gene: TRBJ1-1; CDR3 DNA: TGTGCCAGCAGCTTGGGGACACTATTATCTGAAGCTTTCTTT; CDR3 protein: CASSLGTLLSEAFF
D gene: NA; V gene: TRBV10-1; clone size: NA; J gene: TRBJ2-1; CDR3 DNA: TGCGCCAGCGGTACGGGTTCCTACAATGAGCAGTTCTTC; CDR3 protein: CASGTGSYNEQFF
D gene: NA; V gene: TRBV18; clone size: NA; J gene: TRBJ2-3; CDR3 DNA: TGTGCCAGCTCACCAGGCAGGGGAGGTGGAGATACGCAGTATTTT; CDR3 protein: CASSPGRGGGDTQYF
D gene: NA; V gene: TRBV27; clone size: NA; J gene: TRBJ1-5; CDR3 DNA: TGTGCCAGCAGTTCAGTCGGGAGTCAGCCCCAGCATTTT; CDR3 protein: CASSSVGSQPQHF
D gene: NA; V gene: TRBV7-9; clone size: NA; J gene: TRBJ1-1; CDR3 DNA: TGTGCCAGCAGCTTACGGCAAGGGAACTCTGAAGCTTTCTTT; CDR3 protein: CASSLRQGNSEAFF
D gene: TRBD2; V gene: TRBV2; clone size: NA; J gene: TRBJ2-3; CDR3 DNA: TGTGCCAGCAGAAGGATGACACTAGCGACAGATACGCAGTATTTT; CDR3 protein: CASRRMTLATDTQYF
D gene: NA; V gene: TRBV28; clone size: NA; J gene: TRBJ1-5; CDR3 DNA: TGTGCCAGCAGAGCCTGGTCGGATCAGCCCCAGCATTTT; CDR3 protein: CASRAWSDQPQHF
D gene: NA; V gene: TRBV28; clone size: NA; J gene: TRBJ1-3; CDR3 DNA: TGTGCCAGCAGTAGGGGGAACTCTGGAAACACCATATATTTT; CDR3 protein: CASSRGNSGNTIYF
D gene: NA; V gene: TRBV9; clone size: NA; J gene: TRBJ2-5; CDR3 DNA: TGTGCCAGCAGCGTAGTTGGGGGGCACCAAGAGACCCAGTACTTC; CDR3 protein: CASSVVGGHQETQYF
D gene: NA; V gene: TRBV28; clone size: NA; J gene: TRBJ1-1; CDR3 DNA: TGTGCCAGCAAGAGAGAATTCGCGAACACTGAAGCTTTCTTT; CDR3 protein: CASKREFANTEAFF
D gene: NA; V gene: TRBV6-6; clone size: NA; J gene: TRBJ2-2; CDR3 DNA: TGTGCCAGCAGTTACCCGACTTTGACTGCCCCGGGGGAGCTGTTTTTT; CDR3 protein: CASSYPTLTAPGELFF
D gene: NA; V gene: TRBV7-9; clone size: NA; J gene: TRBJ2-3; CDR3 DNA: TGTGCCAGCAGCTTAGTCGGAGATACGCAGTATTTT; CDR3 protein: CASSLVGDTQYF
D gene: TRBD1; V gene: TRBV28; clone size: NA; J gene: TRBJ1-1; CDR3 DNA: TGTGCCACCTTGACAGGGGGCGTAAAGAACACTGAAGCTTTCTTT; CDR3 protein: CATLTGGVKNTEAFF
D gene: TRBD1; V gene: TRBV10-3; clone size: NA; J gene: TRBJ2-7; CDR3 DNA: TGTGCCATCAGTGAGTGGACAGGGCCCCACCCTGGCGAGCAGTACTTC; CDR3 protein: CAISEWTGPHPGEQYF
D gene: NA; V gene: TRBV28; clone size: NA; J gene: TRBJ2-7; CDR3 DNA: TGTGCCAGCAGTTTAGGACAGAAAAACTACGAGCAGTACTTC; CDR3 protein: CASSLGQKNYEQYF
D gene: NA; V gene: TRBV7-2; clone size: NA; J gene: TRBJ2-2; CDR3 DNA: TGTGCCAGCAGCCAATCCATTGGGCAGGGTACCACCGGGGAGCTGTTTTTT; CDR3 protein: CASSQSIGQGTTGELFF
D gene: TRBD2; V gene: TRBV15; clone size: NA; J gene: TRBJ2-2; CDR3 DNA: TGTGCCACCAGTGACCGACTAGCGGGAGTAGGCGGGGAGCTGTTTTTT; CDR3 protein: CATSDRLAGVGGELFF
D gene: NA; V gene: TRBV28; clone size: NA; J gene: TRBJ2-6; CDR3 DNA: TGTGCCAGCAGTTTCCAGAGAAGCGGTGGGGCCAACGTCCTGACTTTC; CDR3 protein: CASSFQRSGGANVLTF
D gene: TRBD2; V gene: TRBV5-1; clone size: NA; J gene: TRBJ2-3; CDR3 DNA: TGCGCCAGCAGGGGACTAGCGGGAGTGGATTCGCAGTATTTT; CDR3 protein: CASRGLAGVDSQYF
D gene: TRBD2; V gene: TRBV7-9; clone size: NA; J gene: TRBJ2-5; CDR3 DNA: TGTGCCAGCAGCTTAGCGGGAGGGAGCCAAGAGACCCAGTACTTC; CDR3 protein: CASSLAGGSQETQYF
D gene: NA; V gene: TRBV6-1; clone size: NA; J gene: TRBJ2-1; CDR3 DNA: TGTGCCAGCAGTGAAGCGCCCGGGGAATACAATGAGCAGTTCTTC; CDR3 protein: CASSEAPGEYNEQFF
D gene: NA; V gene: TRBV7-2; clone size: NA; J gene: TRBJ2-7; CDR3 DNA: TGTGCCAGCAGCTTCCGTAGCGGCCCTTTCCTAAGCTCCTACGAGCAGTACTTC; CDR3 protein: CASSFRSGPFLSSYEQYF
D gene: TRBD1; V gene: TRBV6-1; clone size: once; J gene: TRBJ2-5; CDR3 DNA: TGTGCCAGCAGTGATTACAGGGGGGTCGTTGAGACCCAGTACTTC; CDR3 protein: CASSDYRGVVETQYF
D gene: NA; V gene: TRBV7-3; clone size: NA; J gene: TRBJ2-1; CDR3 DNA: TGTGCCAGCAGCTTAACCGTCTCGGGTTTCAACAATGAGCAGTTCTTC; CDR3 protein: CASSLTVSGFNNEQFF
D gene: TRBD1; V gene: TRBV7-9; clone size: NA; J gene: TRBJ1-2; CDR3 DNA: TGTGCCAGCAGCCAGGACAGGGGCGGTGGCTACACCTTC; CDR3 protein: CASSQDRGGGYTF
D gene: NA; V gene: TRBV11-3; clone size: NA; J gene: TRBJ2-2; CDR3 DNA: TGTGCCAGCAGCTTACAAGAAAACACCGGGGAGCTGTTTTTT; CDR3 protein: CASSLQENTGELFF
D gene: TRBD1; V gene: TRBV18; clone size: NA; J gene: TRBJ1-4; CDR3 DNA: TGTGCCAGCTCACCACAGACAGGGAATGAAAAACTGTTTTTT; CDR3 protein: CASSPQTGNEKLFF